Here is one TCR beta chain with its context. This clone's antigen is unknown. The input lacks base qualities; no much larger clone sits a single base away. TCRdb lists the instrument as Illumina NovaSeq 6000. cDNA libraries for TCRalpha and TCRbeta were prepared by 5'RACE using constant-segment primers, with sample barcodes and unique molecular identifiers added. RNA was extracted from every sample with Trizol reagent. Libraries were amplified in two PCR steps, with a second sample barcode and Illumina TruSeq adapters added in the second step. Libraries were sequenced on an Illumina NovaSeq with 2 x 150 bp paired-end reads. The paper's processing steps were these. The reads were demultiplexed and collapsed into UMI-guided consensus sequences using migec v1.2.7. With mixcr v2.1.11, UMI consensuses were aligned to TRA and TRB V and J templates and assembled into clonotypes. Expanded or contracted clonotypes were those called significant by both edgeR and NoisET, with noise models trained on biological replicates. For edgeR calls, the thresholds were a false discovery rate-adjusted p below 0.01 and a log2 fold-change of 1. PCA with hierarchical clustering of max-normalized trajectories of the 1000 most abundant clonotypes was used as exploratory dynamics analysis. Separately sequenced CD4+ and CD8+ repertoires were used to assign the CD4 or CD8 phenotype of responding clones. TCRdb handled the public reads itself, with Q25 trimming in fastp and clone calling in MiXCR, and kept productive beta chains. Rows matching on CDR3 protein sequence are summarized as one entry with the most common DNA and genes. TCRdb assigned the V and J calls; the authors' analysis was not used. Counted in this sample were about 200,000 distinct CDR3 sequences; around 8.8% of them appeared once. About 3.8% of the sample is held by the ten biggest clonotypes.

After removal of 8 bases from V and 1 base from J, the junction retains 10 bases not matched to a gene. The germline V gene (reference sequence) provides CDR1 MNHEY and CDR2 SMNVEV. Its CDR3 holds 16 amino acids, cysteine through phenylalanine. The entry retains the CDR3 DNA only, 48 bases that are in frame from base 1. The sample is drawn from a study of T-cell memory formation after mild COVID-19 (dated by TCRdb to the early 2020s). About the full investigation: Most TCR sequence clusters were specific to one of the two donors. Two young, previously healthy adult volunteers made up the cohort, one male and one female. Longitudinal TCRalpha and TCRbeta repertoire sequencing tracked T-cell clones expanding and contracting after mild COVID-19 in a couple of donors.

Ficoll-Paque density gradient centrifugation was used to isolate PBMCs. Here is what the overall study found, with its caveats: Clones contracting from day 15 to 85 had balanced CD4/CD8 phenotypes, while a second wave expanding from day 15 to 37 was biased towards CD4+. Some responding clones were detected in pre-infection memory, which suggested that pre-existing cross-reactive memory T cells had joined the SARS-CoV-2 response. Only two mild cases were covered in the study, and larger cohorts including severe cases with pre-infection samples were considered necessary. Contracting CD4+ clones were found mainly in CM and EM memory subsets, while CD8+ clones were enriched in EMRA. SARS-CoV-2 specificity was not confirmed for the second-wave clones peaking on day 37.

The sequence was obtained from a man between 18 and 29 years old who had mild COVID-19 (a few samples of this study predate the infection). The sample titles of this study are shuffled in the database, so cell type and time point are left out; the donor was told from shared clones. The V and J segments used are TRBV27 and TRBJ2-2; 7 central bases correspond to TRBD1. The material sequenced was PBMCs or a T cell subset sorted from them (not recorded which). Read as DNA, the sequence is TGTGCCAGCCGATCTCCCGGGACAGTGAACACCGGGGAGCTGTTTTTT. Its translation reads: CASRSPGTVNTGELFF.